The 10 T cell receptor beta chains below all came from one sample that was sequenced in a study of neurological immune-mediated disorders. One entry per CDR3 protein results from TCRdb running MiXCR on the 5' RACE reads. In the table there are over 70,000 distinct CDR3 sequences, roughly a tenth of which are singletons. Time point reported: longitudinal time-point 1 (baseline). The sequencing input was PBMCs. The source of these receptors is a man under 40 in good health.

This clonotype came up many times. The chain uses TRBV12-3 or TRBV12-4 and TRBJ2-1, with 10 positions matching TRBD2. J gave up 7 bases and V 6 bases, and 12 bases lay outside the gene matches. CDR3 length: 16 residues. The CDR3 loop reads CASSLWPSGRDNEQFF. The CDR3 nucleotides are TGTGCCAGCAGCCTTTGGCCTAGCGGGAGAGATAATGAGCAGTTCTTC.

This clonotype was recorded many times. This chain joins TRBV29-1 and TRBJ1-1; D gene unclear. Trimming took 4 bases from V and 1 from J, leaving 10 bases between them. Germline V gene data show CDR1 as SQVTM and CDR2 as ANQGSEA. The CDR3 extends over 13 amino acids. CDR3 sequence reads: CSVGDVANTEAFF. DNA of the CDR3: TGCAGCGTTGGAGATGTGGCGAACACTGAAGCTTTCTTT.

This clonotype was found many times. J is TRBJ1-1 and V is TRBV10-3, with no clear D. Deletions cut 10 bases from V and 1 base from J, with 16 bases between. CDR3 length equals 14 residues. Per the germline V gene, CDR1 is ENHRY and CDR2 is SYGVKD. CDR3 nucleotide sequence: TGTGCCACTCGCTCGAGCGAGGGGAACACTGAAGCTTTCTTT. Its translation: CATRSSEGNTEAFF.

This clonotype was counted at least ten times. The chain combines TRBV28 with TRBJ2-1, with 11 nucleotides matching TRBD2. Trimming removed 11 bases from V and 7 bases from J; junction bases left unmatched: 7. The CDR3 consists of 13 residues. CDR1 is MDHEN, CDR2 SYDVKM, per germline. CDR3 region: CALRGLADNEQFF. As DNA, the CDR3 is TGTGCCCTGCGGGGACTAGCGGATAATGAGCAGTTCTTC.

This clonotype was counted many times. J is TRBJ2-5 and V is TRBV27; 12 bases map to TRBD2. Germline CDR1 is MNHEY and CDR2 is SMNVEV (reference sequence). The CDR3 is made up of 17 amino acids. The junction had 14 bases not matched to a gene; V was cut back by 8 bases and J by 4 bases. The CDR3: CASRGLAGTVGGETQYF. CDR3 DNA sequence: TGTGCCAGCCGCGGACTAGCGGGAACTGTTGGTGGAGAGACCCAGTACTTC.

There are many counts of this clonotype. The V call is TRBV7-2, the J call TRBJ2-3; no reliable D call. Germline-derived CDR1 and CDR2 are SGHTA and FQGNSA. The CDR3 length is 14 residues. V lost 3 bases to trimming and J lost 0 bases, with 7 bases between them. In DNA form, the CDR3 reads TGTGCCAGCAGCTTCTCTCCTAGCACAGATACGCAGTATTTT. It is translated as CASSFSPSTDTQYF.

This clonotype was counted at least ten times. The chain links TRBV5-1 to TRBJ2-7, with 9 bases lining up with TRBD1. The CDR3 spans 13 residues. Trimming took 5 bases from V and 5 from J; bases not matched to a gene: 5. Germline V gene lookup returns CDR1 SGHRS and CDR2 YFSETQ. This CDR3 reads CASRGQGRDEQYF. The CDR3 nucleotides read TGCGCCAGCAGAGGACAGGGGAGGGACGAGCAGTACTTC.

This clonotype was picked up many times. V and J are TRBV5-1 and TRBJ2-1; 9 positions agree with TRBD1. The CDR3 has 15 residues. With 4 bases clipped from V and 4 bases from J, the junction kept 6 bases outside the gene matches. The germline V gene has CDR1 SGHRS and CDR2 YFSETQ. The CDR3 DNA is TGCGCCAGCAGCAATACAGGGGGCGCTTACAATGAGCAGTTCTTC. It is translated as CASSNTGGAYNEQFF. Based on the CDR3 plus reference TRBV5-1 and TRBJ2-1, the full variable domain is KAGVTQTPRYLIKTRGQQVTLSCSPISGHRSVSWYQQTPGQGLQFLFEYFSETQRNKGNFPGRFSGRQFSNSRSEMNVSTLELGDSALYLCASSNTGGAYNEQFFGPGTRLTVL.

The table lists this clonotype with a few counts. The J gene is TRBJ2-2, the V gene TRBV5-6; D remains unclear. The CDR3 has 14 residues. Germline lookup yields CDR1 SGHDT and CDR2 YYEEEE. V was trimmed by 4 bases and J by 1 base, leaving 8 bases between them. Here the CDR3 DNA reads TGTGCCAGCAGCGTAGGACGGAACACCGGGGAGCTGTTTTTT. Protein sequence: CASSVGRNTGELFF.

This clonotype appeared a few times. This may come from a read error, since a much larger clone is one base off. The V and J genes are TRBV24-1 and TRBJ2-3; D unresolved. This CDR3 region has 13 residues. Germline-derived CDR1 and CDR2 are KGHDR and SFDVKD. Written as DNA, the CDR3 is TGTGTCACCAGTGACTTTAGCACAGATACGCAGTATTTT. This encodes CVTSDFSTDTQYF.